This T cell receptor (beta chain) was identified in a study of Ad26.COV2.S vaccination and SARS-CoV-2 variants. Background on the study: Ad26.COV2.S, an intramuscular injection, was given once or twice 56 days apart.

Sequenced by immunoSEQ multiplex PCR; TCRdb stores in-frame clones only, minus some. The table has roughly 460,000 clones, about nine tenths seen once. The length of the CDR3 is 13 residues. Trimming left V 5 bases short and J 2 bases short, with 10 bases between. The V gene's germline CDR1 is LNHNV and CDR2 YYDKDF (reference sequence). The sample's treatment: roughly 19 received Ad26.COV2.S at low or high dose, single or two shots; about 5 received placebo; per-sample allocation not given. Samples came from day 63 after the first vaccine or placebo injection. The study's findings and limits: The TCR breadth and depth analyses may have understated or missed part of the total T cell responses. For non-spike TCRs, breadth in vaccine recipients resembled that in placebo recipients.

A remark on this clone: The antigen is undetermined.

The V and J genes are TRBV15 and TRBJ2-7; D call uncertain. This TCR was recovered from a person aged 18-65 years who received the Ad26.COV2.S COVID-19 vaccine or a placebo. Sequenced material: peripheral blood, taken in a trial of Ad26.COV2.S vaccine versus placebo. Written as DNA, the CDR3 is TGTGCCACCAGCGACCGGGTAACCTACGAGCAGTACTTC. Translated: CATSDRVTYEQYF.